This TCR beta chain was captured in a study of blood T cell repertoires in COVID-19. Per the original data handling: Estimates of nucleated cell counts were drawn from the amplification of reference gene primers. Method: immunoSEQ multiplex PCR; TCRdb's copy keeps in-frame clones and lacks some. Clonal size and the V and J genes are those of that table, whereas D and trimming came from the DNA. Of a few hundred thousand clones in the sample, 80% to 90% are singletons; the top ten hold approximately 9.3%. This CDR3 comprises 20 residues. With 0 bases clipped from V and 0 bases from J, the junction kept 7 bases outside the gene matches. The germline gives CDR1 SGDLS, CDR2 YYNGEE.

This clonotype was sampled from a woman aged 45 to 65 who had recovered from COVID-19. The chain couples TRBV9 to TRBJ2-6; 12 positions agree with TRBD1. The specimen was PBMCs or T cells enriched from blood (not recorded which). This chain's CDR3 is CASSVALVGQGASGANVLTF. For the CDR3, the DNA is TGTGCCAGCAGCGTAGCTTTAGTGGGACAGGGGGCCTCTGGGGCCAACGTCCTGACTTTC.